This TCR beta chain was profiled in a study of tumor T cells in aggressive B-cell lymphoma. Germline V gene sequence: CDR1 SGHVS, CDR2 FQNEAQ. V dropped 4 bases and J dropped 1; count of bases not matched to a gene: 4. CDR3 length: 15 residues. This table comes from immunoSEQ multiplex PCR, and its TCRdb copy is limited to in-frame clones, with some not included. The sample has roughly 10,000 clones, 80% to 95% seen once; the top ten hold roughly 3%. This receptor was obtained from an adult with diffuse large B cell lymphoma. This chain joins TRBV7-8 and TRBJ2-5; 9 bases are a match to TRBD1. Sequenced input: tumor tissue. CDR3 sequence (DNA): TGTGCCAGCAGCTGGCAGGGACAGGGCCAAGAGACCCAGTACTTC. This codes for CASSWQGQGQETQYF.